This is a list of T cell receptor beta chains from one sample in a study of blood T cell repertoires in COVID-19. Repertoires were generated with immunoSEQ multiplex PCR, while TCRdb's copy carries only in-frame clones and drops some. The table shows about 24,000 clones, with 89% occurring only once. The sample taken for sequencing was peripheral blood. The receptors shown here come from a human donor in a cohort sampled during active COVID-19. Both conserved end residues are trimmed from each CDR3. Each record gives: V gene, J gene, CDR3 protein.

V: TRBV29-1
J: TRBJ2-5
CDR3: SVALSGRAGETQY

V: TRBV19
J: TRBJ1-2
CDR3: ASSGTGSNYGYT

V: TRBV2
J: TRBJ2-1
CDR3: ASRGNGTSGSVYEQF

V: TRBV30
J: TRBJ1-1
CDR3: AWNGGWGTEAF

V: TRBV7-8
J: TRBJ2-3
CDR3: ASSQTFTSGGITDTQY

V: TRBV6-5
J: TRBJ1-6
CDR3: ASTLMGQGSSPLH

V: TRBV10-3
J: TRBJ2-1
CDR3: AISRTSGDNEQF

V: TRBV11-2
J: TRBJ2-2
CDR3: ASSLSAVNTGELF

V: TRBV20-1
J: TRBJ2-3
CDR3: SPWRADTQY

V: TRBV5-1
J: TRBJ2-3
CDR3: ASSRADRRSTDTQY

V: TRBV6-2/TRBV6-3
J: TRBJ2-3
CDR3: ASSYSRDTQY

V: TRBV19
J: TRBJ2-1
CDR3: ASARLAGGLEVNEQF

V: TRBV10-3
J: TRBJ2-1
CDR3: ATRGPNEQF

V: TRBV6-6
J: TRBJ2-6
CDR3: ASSRGQGHSGANVLT

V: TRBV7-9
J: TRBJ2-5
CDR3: ASSFRLVGGQETQY

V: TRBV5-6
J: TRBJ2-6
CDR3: ASSLAGGGAFGANVLT

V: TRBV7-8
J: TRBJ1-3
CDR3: ASSRNRGAEGNTIY

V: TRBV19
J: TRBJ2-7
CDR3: ASSIATGYEQY

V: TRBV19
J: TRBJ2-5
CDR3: ASSPQLLGETQY

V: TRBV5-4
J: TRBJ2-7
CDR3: ASSFALAGNGEQY

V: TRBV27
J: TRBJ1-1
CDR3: ASTLQGSTEAF

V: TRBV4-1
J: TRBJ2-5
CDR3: ASSPLQAQETQY

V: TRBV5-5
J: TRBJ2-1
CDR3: ASSHGQGIYNEQF

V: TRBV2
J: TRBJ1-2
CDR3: ASSRAGVEVGGYT

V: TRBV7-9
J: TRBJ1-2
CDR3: ASSSQTGTGSHT

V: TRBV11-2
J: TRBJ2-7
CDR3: ASSLDHASGGLMDEQY

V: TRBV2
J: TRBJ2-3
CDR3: ASSWTGTDTQY

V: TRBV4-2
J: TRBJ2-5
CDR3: AHPPETQY

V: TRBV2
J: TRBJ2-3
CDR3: ATSPEGSTDTQY

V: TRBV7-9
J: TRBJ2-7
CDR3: ASSPSMEQY

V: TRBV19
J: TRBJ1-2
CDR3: ASSIIDRESYGYT

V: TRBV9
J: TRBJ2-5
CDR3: ASSVGGSQETQY

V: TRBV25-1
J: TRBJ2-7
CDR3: ASSEVGLAASYEQY

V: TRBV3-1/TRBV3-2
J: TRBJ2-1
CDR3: ASSRRQGFYNEQF

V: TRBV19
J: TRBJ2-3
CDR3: ASSISGAKDTQY

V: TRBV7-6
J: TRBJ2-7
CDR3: ASSLTAGLAGDEQY

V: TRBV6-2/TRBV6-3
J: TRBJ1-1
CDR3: ASSYSNSDTEAF

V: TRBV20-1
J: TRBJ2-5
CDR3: SARSLETQY

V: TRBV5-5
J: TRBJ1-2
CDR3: ASRTQGSKSGYT

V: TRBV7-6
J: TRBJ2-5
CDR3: ASSLVGGAVQETQY

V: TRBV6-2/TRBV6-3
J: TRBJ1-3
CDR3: ASSYSRGNTIY

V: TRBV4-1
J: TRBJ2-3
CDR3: ASSQAGHNTDTQY

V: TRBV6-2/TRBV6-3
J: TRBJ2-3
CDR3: ASSYPRDTDTQY

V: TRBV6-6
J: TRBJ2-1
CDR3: ASSFSGSQNEQF

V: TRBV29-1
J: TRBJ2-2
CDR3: SVGQGLTGELF

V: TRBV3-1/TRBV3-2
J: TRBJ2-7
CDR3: ASSQVVGTGVEEQY

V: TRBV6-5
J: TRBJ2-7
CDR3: ASTPRVDSSYEQY

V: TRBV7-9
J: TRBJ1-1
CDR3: ASSQGQADTEAF

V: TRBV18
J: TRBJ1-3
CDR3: ASSRKDSTPIY

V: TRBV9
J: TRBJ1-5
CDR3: ASSVEAGDRDQPQH

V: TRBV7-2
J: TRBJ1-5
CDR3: ASSLDSGQPQH

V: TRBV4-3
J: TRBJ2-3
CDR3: ASSHTGGTPNTQY

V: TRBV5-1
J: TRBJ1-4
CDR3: ASSPGQPNEKLF

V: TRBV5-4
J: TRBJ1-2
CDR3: ASSLTGQETYGYT

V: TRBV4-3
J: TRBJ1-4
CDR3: ASSQDPLRSGGAEKLF

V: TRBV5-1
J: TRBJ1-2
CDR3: ASSLGRDSLINYGYT

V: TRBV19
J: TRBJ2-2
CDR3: ASTPNRAAGELF

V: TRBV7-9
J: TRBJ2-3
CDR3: ASSLVSDTQY

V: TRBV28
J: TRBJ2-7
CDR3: ARLTGPSGKSYEQY